The source of this T cell receptor beta chain is a study of T cell repertoires in cytomegalovirus infection. Study details: Evidence of both CMV infection and a matching HLA type came from public TCR beta signatures.

TCRdb reanalysed the reads using MiXCR and keeps one entry per CDR3 protein. The sample carries some 390,000 distinct CDR3 sequences, 15% to 20% recorded once. General observations from the study: CMV-specific TCR beta clonotypes restricted by HLA-C were the ones dominating the ex vivo response. There were carriers of CMV plus the relevant HLA, and cumulative public TCR beta family frequency identified them.

The V end was cut by 0 bases, the J end by 5 bases, with 13 bases between. Germline CDR1 reads MNHEY; CDR2 reads SVGEGT. The CDR3 consists of 15 residues. Comments on this clonotype: Its antigen is undetermined.

The V and J genes are TRBV6-2 or TRBV6-3 and TRBJ2-5; TRBD2 might be the D (6 bases). What was sequenced was PBMCs. The source is a human donor in good health (CMV status not recorded). Some clones in this sample may be carry-over from other donors' samples. The CDR3 DNA is TGTGCCAGCAGTTACTCGACGGGGGTCGGGGAGACCCAGTACTTC. Translation gives CASSYSTGVGETQYF.